These 6 T cell receptor beta chains originate from one sample sequenced in a study of early T cells in non-severe SARS-CoV-2 infection (dated by TCRdb to 2020 to 2022). Libraries were constructed by 5' RACE. TCRdb records NextSeq 500 as the sequencer. TCRdb took the public reads, trimmed them with fastp at Q25, ran MiXCR for clone calling and kept in-frame beta chains. For every CDR3 protein sequence, its rows merge into one entry that carries the most common genes and DNA. For this sample the table gives 65,000 to 85,000 distinct CDR3 sequences, of which under 15% were detected only once. The ten largest clonotypes hold 4% to 6% of the sample. Material: whole blood. The receptors here all came from an adult who was a healthcare worker with PCR-confirmed SARS-CoV-2 infection or an uninfected control (not recorded which).

This clonotype showed up just a few times. The V and J genes are TRBV7-2 and TRBJ1-4; TRBD1 agrees at 7 bases. This CDR3 contains 15 residues. The V gene's germline CDR1 is SGHTA and CDR2 FQGNSA. Trimming cost V 1 base and J 7 bases; bases outside gene matches: 6. DNA for the CDR3: TGTGCCAGCAGCTTAGTAGGGGACAGAAGTGAAAAACTGTTTTTT. Translation gives CASSLVGDRSEKLFF.

In this sample, this clonotype turned up a few times. The chain has TRBV20-1 and TRBJ2-5; 10 bases map to TRBD1. Per the germline V gene, CDR1 is DFQATT and CDR2 is SNEGSKA (reference sequence). Germline trimming cut 2 bases from V and 5 bases from J; bases unmatched to any gene: 2. The CDR3 length is 13 residues. The DNA for the CDR3 is TGCAGTGCTAGACAGGACAGGGGGGAGACCCAGTACTTC. Its translation: CSARQDRGETQYF.

This clonotype was seen a handful of times. The V and J genes are TRBV5-1 and TRBJ2-1; D is possibly TRBD2 (6 bases). Germline assignment: CDR1 SGHRS and CDR2 YFSETQ. Trimming removed 0 bases from V and 3 bases from J, with 10 bases in between. CDR3 length equals 15 residues. The CDR3 loop is CASSLDLRDYNEQFF. In DNA form, the CDR3 reads TGCGCCAGCAGCTTGGATTTGCGGGACTACAATGAGCAGTTCTTC.

This chain connects TRBV2 to TRBJ2-1; TRBD1 matches 7 bases. This CDR3 has 12 residues. Germline CDR1 is SNHLY and CDR2 is FYNNEI. V trimming: 7 bases; J trimming: 7 bases; junction bases outside the gene matches: 4. CDR3 in amino acids: CASTLQGNEQFF. The CDR3 DNA reads TGTGCCAGCACCTTACAGGGGAATGAGCAGTTCTTC.

With regard to this clonotype: This sequence may be a read error, since a much larger clone differs from it by one base. The V gene is TRBV12-3 or TRBV12-4, the J gene TRBJ2-7, with 8 bases lining up with TRBD2. V lost 4 bases to trimming and J lost 3 bases; unmatched junction nucleotides: 11. The CDR3 length is 16 residues. CDR3 in amino acids: CASSSSDGLAGYEQYF. The CDR3 bases are TGTGCCAGCAGTTCCTCCGACGGTCTAGCGGGCTACGAGCAGTACTTC.

V usage is TRBV20-1 and J usage is TRBJ2-5; weak D call: TRBD2 (5 bases). CDR1 and CDR2 from the germline V gene are DFQATT and SNEGSKA (reference sequence). The CDR3 totals 14 residues. With 6 bases removed from V and 2 bases from J, the gap between germline ends came to 16 bases. The CDR3 region has the DNA TGCAGTGCCCCTACTAGACTCACACAAGAGACCCAGTACTTC. Amino acid sequence: CSAPTRLTQETQYF.